The sequence of this T cell receptor beta chain was determined in a study of shared clonotypes between healthy human individuals. About the research overall: Three CD4 naive, three CD4 memory, two CD8 naive and one CD8 memory plate were used per donor.

The protocol was immunoSEQ multiplex PCR, while the TCRdb copy is restricted to in-frame clones and leaves out a portion. In the table there are approximately 1.5 million clones, roughly 98.5% of which are singletons. Study-wide results and limits: Roughly 5.3% of naive CD4 clonotypes were common to a handful of donors.

To note about this clone: Its specificity is unknown.

The germline CDR1 and CDR2 sequences are SSHAT and FNYEAQ (reference sequence). V was clipped by 6 bases and J by 0 bases, with 12 bases between them. The CDR3 totals 14 residues. The sequenced sample consisted of naive CD4+ T cells sorted from blood. Subset in this sample: CD45RA+ positively selected. This chain uses TRBV7-7 with TRBJ2-7; possibly TRBD2 for D (5 bases). The TCR was taken from a man aged 30-40 years in good health. CDR3 residues: CASSSSLSSYEQYF. The CDR3 DNA is TGTGCCAGCAGTTCTAGCCTCAGCTCCTACGAGCAGTACTTC.